A single sample is the source of the 2 T cell receptor beta chains below, sequenced in a study of T cells in localized non-small cell lung cancer. Clones were sequenced by immunoSEQ multiplex PCR, and TCRdb holds only the in-frame ones, with some missing. The repertoire has roughly 30,000 clones, roughly 80% of them found once; the top ten carry over 4.5%. Source: peripheral blood mononuclear cells, taken before any cancer treatment. The receptor source for this set is a man aged 35 to 69 with stage III lung adenocarcinoma.

The chain links TRBV2 to TRBJ1-1; no definite D call. Trimming cost V 11 bases and J 11 bases, with 24 bases left between them. The length of the CDR3 is 13 residues. Germline values: CDR1 SNHLY, CDR2 FYNNEI. The DNA of the CDR3 is TGTGCCGGACTTGGGCGTACCCTAATTTCGGCTTTCTTT. Translating it yields CAGLGRTLISAFF.

The chain has TRBV7-6 and TRBJ2-1; 8 nucleotides agree with TRBD1. The CDR3 is 13 residues long. Losses at the gene ends were 6 bases for V and 9 bases for J; bases not matched to a gene: 7. Germline V lookup: CDR1 SGHVS, CDR2 FNYEAQ. CDR3 sequence: CASRSTGAGEQFF. Written as DNA, the CDR3 is TGTGCCAGCAGATCGACAGGGGCCGGTGAGCAGTTCTTC.